Listed below are T cell receptor beta chains from one sample, sequenced in a study of blood T cell repertoires in COVID-19. The protocol was immunoSEQ multiplex PCR, while the TCRdb copy is restricted to in-frame clones and leaves out a portion. The table shows fewer than 55,000 clones, with around 83% occurring only once. The specimen was peripheral blood. These receptors were obtained from a human donor with acute or convalescent COVID-19. The donor label of this sample is uncertain. Each CDR3 is given with its conserved first and last residue. The D gene is left open where the match is weak. Part of the rows lack a size; the others show once, few, many or a class for expanded clones.

J gene: TRBJ1-4
D gene: .
V gene: TRBV5-1
clone size: .
CDR3 protein: CASSPDGRTNEKLFF
CDR3 DNA: TGCGCCAGCAGCCCGGACGGGAGGACTAATGAAAAACTGTTTTTT

J gene: TRBJ1-4
D gene: .
V gene: TRBV15
clone size: .
CDR3 protein: CATSRALPRLNEKLFF
CDR3 DNA: TGTGCCACCAGCAGAGCCCTCCCTCGACTTAATGAAAAACTGTTTTTT

J gene: TRBJ1-1
D gene: TRBD1
V gene: TRBV18
clone size: .
CDR3 protein: CASSYFAGTANTEAFF
CDR3 DNA: TGTGCCAGCTCCTACTTCGCCGGGACAGCCAACACTGAAGCTTTCTTT

J gene: TRBJ1-2
D gene: .
V gene: TRBV2
clone size: .
CDR3 protein: CASTLAGREGHGYTF
CDR3 DNA: TGTGCCAGCACTCTTGCGGGCAGGGAGGGGCATGGCTACACCTTC

J gene: TRBJ1-4
D gene: .
V gene: TRBV30
clone size: .
CDR3 protein: CASDPGGAGEKLFF
CDR3 DNA: TGTGCCTCCGACCCGGGGGGGGCAGGGGAAAAACTGTTTTTT

J gene: TRBJ1-1
D gene: TRBD1
V gene: TRBV27
clone size: .
CDR3 protein: CASSLGTGLKAFF
CDR3 DNA: TGTGCCAGCAGTTTAGGGACAGGGCTAAAAGCTTTCTTT

J gene: TRBJ1-2
D gene: .
V gene: TRBV7-9
clone size: .
CDR3 protein: CASSEGGGYTF
CDR3 DNA: TGTGCCAGCAGCGAGGGTGGTGGCTACACCTTC

J gene: TRBJ2-3
D gene: TRBD2
V gene: TRBV7-2
clone size: once
CDR3 protein: CASSFRGLAGGPTDTQYF
CDR3 DNA: TGTGCCAGCAGCTTCAGAGGACTAGCGGGGGGGCCAACAGATACGCAGTATTTT

J gene: TRBJ2-1
D gene: TRBD2
V gene: TRBV7-2
clone size: .
CDR3 protein: CASSISSGGGHNEQFF
CDR3 DNA: TGTGCCAGCAGCATCTCTAGCGGGGGTGGGCATAATGAGCAGTTCTTC

J gene: TRBJ2-1
D gene: TRBD2
V gene: TRBV29-1
clone size: .
CDR3 protein: CSVTVLAGEYNEQFF
CDR3 DNA: TGCAGCGTTACCGTACTAGCGGGGGAGTACAATGAGCAGTTCTTC

J gene: TRBJ2-7
D gene: .
V gene: TRBV18
clone size: once
CDR3 protein: CASSPPGGYEQYF
CDR3 DNA: TGTGCCAGCTCACCACCGGGAGGATACGAGCAGTACTTC

J gene: TRBJ1-2
D gene: .
V gene: TRBV7-9
clone size: once
CDR3 protein: CASSHNLGAGYGYTF
CDR3 DNA: TGTGCCAGCAGCCACAACCTAGGGGCTGGCTATGGCTACACCTTC

J gene: TRBJ1-3
D gene: .
V gene: TRBV24-1
clone size: .
CDR3 protein: CATRADARPGGTIYF
CDR3 DNA: TGTGCCACCAGAGCGGACGCGCGCCCGGGTGGCACCATATATTTT

J gene: TRBJ2-7
D gene: TRBD1
V gene: TRBV18
clone size: .
CDR3 protein: CASSPGTGGGEQYF
CDR3 DNA: TGTGCCAGCTCACCAGGGACAGGGGGAGGCGAGCAGTACTTC

J gene: TRBJ2-2
D gene: TRBD1
V gene: TRBV9
clone size: .
CDR3 protein: CASSVESRGKSGELFF
CDR3 DNA: TGTGCCAGCAGCGTAGAGTCCAGGGGGAAGTCCGGGGAGCTGTTTTTT

J gene: TRBJ2-3
D gene: TRBD2
V gene: TRBV5-6
clone size: many
CDR3 protein: CASSFTTSGSTDTQYF
CDR3 DNA: TGTGCCAGCAGCTTTACAACTAGCGGGAGCACAGATACGCAGTATTTT

J gene: TRBJ2-2
D gene: .
V gene: TRBV2
clone size: .
CDR3 protein: CASSEEGRGELFF
CDR3 DNA: TGTGCCAGCAGTGAGGAGGGCCGCGGGGAGCTGTTTTTT

J gene: TRBJ2-1
D gene: TRBD1
V gene: TRBV18
clone size: .
CDR3 protein: CASSQGQGDEQFF
CDR3 DNA: TGTGCCAGCTCGCAAGGACAGGGCGATGAGCAGTTCTTC

J gene: TRBJ2-3
D gene: TRBD2
V gene: TRBV5-1
clone size: once
CDR3 protein: CASSLWTSGSTYTQYF
CDR3 DNA: TGCGCCAGCAGCTTGTGGACTAGCGGGAGCACCTATACGCAGTATTTT

J gene: TRBJ1-2
D gene: TRBD1
V gene: TRBV5-4
clone size: .
CDR3 protein: CASSLQGAGYGYTF
CDR3 DNA: TGTGCCAGCAGCTTGCAGGGGGCAGGATATGGCTACACCTTC

J gene: TRBJ2-7
D gene: .
V gene: TRBV6-5
clone size: .
CDR3 protein: CASSYSIGAGGTEQYF
CDR3 DNA: TGTGCCAGCAGTTACTCGATTGGTGCCGGGGGTACCGAGCAGTACTTC

J gene: TRBJ2-5
D gene: .
V gene: TRBV10-3
clone size: once
CDR3 protein: CAISEYSGGETQYF
CDR3 DNA: TGTGCCATCAGTGAGTACTCCGGGGGTGAGACCCAGTACTTC

J gene: TRBJ2-7
D gene: TRBD2
V gene: TRBV10-3
clone size: .
CDR3 protein: CAISDQPGGPGEQYF
CDR3 DNA: TGTGCCATCAGTGACCAACCGGGGGGGCCGGGGGAGCAGTACTTC

J gene: TRBJ1-3
D gene: .
V gene: TRBV9
clone size: .
CDR3 protein: CASSEGTGTSGNTIYF
CDR3 DNA: TGTGCCAGCAGCGAGGGGACCGGGACTTCTGGAAACACCATATATTTT

J gene: TRBJ2-7
D gene: .
V gene: TRBV12-2
clone size: .
CDR3 protein: CASRPGLAGGPDLYEQYF
CDR3 DNA: TGTGCAAGTCGCCCGGGACTAGCGGGAGGGCCAGACCTCTACGAGCAGTACTTC

J gene: TRBJ2-5
D gene: .
V gene: TRBV2
clone size: .
CDR3 protein: CASRGASETQYF
CDR3 DNA: TGTGCCAGCAGGGGGGCGAGCGAGACCCAGTACTTC

J gene: TRBJ1-2
D gene: TRBD1
V gene: TRBV6-5
clone size: .
CDR3 protein: CASSYSTGAGNYGYTF
CDR3 DNA: TGTGCCAGCAGTTACTCTACAGGGGCGGGGAACTATGGCTACACCTTC

J gene: TRBJ1-2
D gene: .
V gene: TRBV27
clone size: .
CDR3 protein: CASSLGEGGRYGYTF
CDR3 DNA: TGTGCCAGCAGCCTGGGAGAGGGAGGGAGATATGGCTACACCTTC

J gene: TRBJ2-5
D gene: TRBD2
V gene: TRBV6-4
clone size: .
CDR3 protein: CASSDQAGGQETQYF
CDR3 DNA: TGTGCCAGCAGTGACCAAGCGGGGGGTCAAGAGACCCAGTACTTC

J gene: TRBJ1-2
D gene: TRBD1
V gene: TRBV24-1
clone size: .
CDR3 protein: CATSDPGQGPNFYGYTF
CDR3 DNA: TGTGCCACCAGTGATCCCGGACAGGGACCCAATTTCTATGGCTACACCTTC

J gene: TRBJ1-2
D gene: TRBD1
V gene: TRBV15
clone size: .
CDR3 protein: CATSRDFGTAYGYTF
CDR3 DNA: TGTGCCACCAGCAGAGATTTCGGGACAGCATATGGCTACACCTTC